A single sample is the source of the 10 T cell receptor beta chains below, sequenced in a study of technical replicates of blood from a few donors. Data came from immunoSEQ multiplex PCR; TCRdb stores just in-frame clones and leaves some out. The data show tens of thousands of clones, over 75% seen once. The sample was T cells isolated from PBMCs. These receptors were obtained from a human donor in good health.

The chain links TRBV5-1 to TRBJ1-1, with 9 bases fitting TRBD1. The CDR3 is 15 amino acids. V shed 5 bases, J shed 2 bases, and the junction held 7 bases outside the gene matches. Germline-derived CDR1 and CDR2 are SGHRS and YFSETQ. The CDR3 sequence: CASSFGDRANTEAFF. CDR3 nucleotide sequence: TGCGCCAGCAGTTTTGGGGACAGGGCAAACACTGAAGCTTTCTTT.

This chain joins TRBV27 and TRBJ2-3, with D unresolved. Germline V gene sequence: CDR1 MNHEY, CDR2 SMNVEV (reference sequence). Trimming stripped 7 bases from V and 0 bases from J, with 11 bases between. This CDR3 is built from 14 residues. The CDR3 loop is CASNRHSSTDTQYF. CDR3 coding DNA: TGTGCCAGCAATCGACACTCTAGCACAGATACGCAGTATTTT.

The chain couples TRBV27 to TRBJ1-1; D is perhaps TRBD1 (5 bases). This CDR3 contains 15 residues. Germline V CDR1 and CDR2: MNHEY, SMNVEV (reference sequence). Trimming stripped 0 bases from V and 7 bases from J, with 15 bases between. The DNA of the CDR3 is TGTGCCAGCAGTTTATCGGGGGGAGGGCAGTTTGAAGCTTTCTTT. This sequence encodes CASSLSGGGQFEAFF.

The genes are TRBV5-1 and TRBJ1-1; the match to TRBD1 covers 7 bases. Trimming cost V 3 bases and J 0 bases; bases outside gene matches: 2. This CDR3 spans 14 amino acids. CDR1 and CDR2 (germline): SGHRS, YFSETQ. CDR3 residues: CASSSQGVNTEAFF. In DNA form, the CDR3 reads TGCGCCAGCAGCTCCCAGGGGGTGAACACTGAAGCTTTCTTT.

The V gene is TRBV5-6, the J gene TRBJ1-2; 11 nucleotides match TRBD1. With 1 base clipped from V and 8 bases from J, the junction kept 10 bases outside the gene matches. CDR1 is SGHDT and CDR2 is YYEEEE in the germline V gene. CDR3 size: 16 residues. The CDR3 DNA reads as TGTGCCAGCAGCTTGCCGCGGACAGGGGGCCTTTTAGGCTACACCTTC. Residues: CASSLPRTGGLLGYTF.

The rearrangement joins TRBV9 to TRBJ2-7, with a tentative D call TRBD1 (6 bases). Germline lookup yields CDR1 SGDLS and CDR2 YYNGEE. The CDR3 runs to 13 residues. V dropped 4 bases and J dropped 3 bases, with 11 bases sitting between them. CDR3 in amino acids: CASSPNRDYEQYF. The CDR3 DNA reads as TGTGCCAGCAGCCCGAACAGGGACTACGAGCAGTACTTC. Full variable domain (missing parts from reference TRBV9 and TRBJ2-7): DSGVTQTPKHLITATGQRVTLRCSPRSGDLSVYWYQQSLDQGLQFLIQYYNGEERAKGNILERFSAQQFPDLHSELNLSSLELGDSALYFCASSPNRDYEQYFGPGTRLTVT.

A few counts support this clone. The J gene is TRBJ1-5, the V gene TRBV19; TRBD1 matches at 10 bases. The CDR3 has 15 residues. Losses at the gene ends were 9 bases for V and 2 bases for J; bases not matched to a gene: 7. Germline lookup yields CDR1 LNHDA and CDR2 SQIVND (reference sequence). In nucleotides, the CDR3 is TGTGCCAGCTGCCCCGGGACAGGGGGCAATCAGCCCCAGCATTTT. It codes for CASCPGTGGNQPQHF.

Here the CDR3 reads CASFRGTEAFF. The CDR3 bases are TGTGCCAGCTTCAGGGGCACTGAAGCTTTCTTT. The chain recombines TRBV19 with TRBJ1-1, with a possible D match to TRBD1 (6 bases). Trimming cost V 9 bases and J 4 bases, with 9 bases left between them. Germline CDR1 and CDR2: LNHDA and SQIVND (reference sequence). The CDR3 loop spans 11 amino acids.

This clone was detected only once. The V gene is TRBV7-9, the J gene TRBJ1-2; 9 positions agree with TRBD1. This CDR3 is built from 14 residues. From germline, CDR1 is SEHNR and CDR2 FQNEAQ (reference sequence). The ends lost 5 bases at V and 5 bases at J; junction bases unmatched: 6. The DNA for the CDR3 is TGTGCCAGCAGCACACCCGGGACAGGGTATGGCTACACCTTC. This translates into CASSTPGTGYGYTF.

V gene TRBV19 combines with J gene TRBJ2-3; 11 bases line up with TRBD2. Germline V gene sequence: CDR1 LNHDA, CDR2 SQIVND (reference sequence). Trimming removed 9 bases from V and 3 bases from J; junction bases left unmatched: 8. The CDR3 is made up of 15 amino acids. DNA of the CDR3: TGTGCCAGCTCCCAAACTAGCGGGAGTACAGATACGCAGTATTTT. Translating it yields CASSQTSGSTDTQYF.